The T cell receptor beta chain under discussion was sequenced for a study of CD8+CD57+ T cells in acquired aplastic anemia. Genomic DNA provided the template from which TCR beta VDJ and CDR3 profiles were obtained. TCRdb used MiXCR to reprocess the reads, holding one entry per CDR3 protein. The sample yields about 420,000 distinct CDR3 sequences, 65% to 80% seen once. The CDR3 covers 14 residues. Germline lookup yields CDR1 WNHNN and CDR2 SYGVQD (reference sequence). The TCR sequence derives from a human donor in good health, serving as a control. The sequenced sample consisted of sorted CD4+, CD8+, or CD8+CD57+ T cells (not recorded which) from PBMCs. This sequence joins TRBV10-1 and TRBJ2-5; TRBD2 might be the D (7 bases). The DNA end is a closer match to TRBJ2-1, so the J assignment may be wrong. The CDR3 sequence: CASSVTEGGENQFF. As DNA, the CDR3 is TGCGCCAGCAGTGTTACGGAGGGGGGGGAGAACCAGTTCTTC.